The rows below give T cell receptor beta chains drawn from one sample of a study of cytomegalovirus exposure and HLA in healthy donors. Assay used: immunoSEQ multiplex PCR; TCRdb lists only in-frame clones, some missing. The table lists 130,000 to 150,000 clones, 75% to 90% of them singletons. Material: PBMCs. The receptors stem from a man aged 35-49 years in good health and CMV-seronegative. The CDR3 runs from the conserved cysteine through the conserved F or W. Some rows mark clone size as missing; the rest say once, few, many or name a class of expanded clone.

TRBJ2-7 TRBV7-6 . CASSLGTGGYDEQYF
TRBJ1-1 TRBV29-1 . CSANRGRNTEAFF
TRBJ2-5 TRBV9 . CASSVSSGGAPNAAAQYF
TRBJ1-2 TRBV4-3 once CASSPGTGYHGYTF
TRBJ2-5 TRBV29-1 . CSVELTGGLRETQYF
TRBJ1-4 TRBV2 few CASSAQAGEKLFF
TRBJ2-3 TRBV5-8 . CASSLRSPADTQYF
TRBJ1-6 TRBV19 . CASSIAPGLRRHSPLHF
TRBJ2-6 TRBV11-2 . CASSPGTVKANVLTF
TRBJ1-3 TRBV7-2 . CASSLSTGTSGNTIYF
TRBJ1-1 TRBV7-6 . CASSPGQRPDLAFF
TRBJ1-5 TRBV5-4 few CASSPGQGSNQPQHF
TRBJ1-3 TRBV2 . CASNGQGASGNTIYF
TRBJ1-1 TRBV6-6 few CASSYRGDTEAFF
TRBJ2-2 TRBV6-5 . CASSYGQVLNTGELFF
TRBJ2-7 TRBV10-1 . CASSLANSYEQYF
. TRBV4-3 . CASSQDRSYEQYF
TRBJ1-1 TRBV4-3 few CASSQEQGNTEAFF
TRBJ2-7 TRBV7-6 . CASRPTGTGVHEQYF
TRBJ1-1 TRBV6-1 few CASSDGQGIGAFF
TRBJ1-1 TRBV10-2 . CASSATENTEAFF
TRBJ2-7 TRBV27 . CASSLGTGAWEQYF